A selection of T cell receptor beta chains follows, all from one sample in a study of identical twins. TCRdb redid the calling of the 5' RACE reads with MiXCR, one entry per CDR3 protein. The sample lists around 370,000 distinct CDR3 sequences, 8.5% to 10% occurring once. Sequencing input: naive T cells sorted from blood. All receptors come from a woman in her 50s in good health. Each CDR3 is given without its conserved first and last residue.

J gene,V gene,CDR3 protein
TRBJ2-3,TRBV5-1,ASSHGTSVRDTQY
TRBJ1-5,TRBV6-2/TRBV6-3,ASSPDRDSQPQH
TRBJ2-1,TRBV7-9,ASSHGTYNEQF
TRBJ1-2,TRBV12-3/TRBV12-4,ASSLAGEPGYT
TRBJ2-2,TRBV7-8,ASSLFGTVNTGELF
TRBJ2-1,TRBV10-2,ASSESILDQARNEQF
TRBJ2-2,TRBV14,ASSQDLAGLNTGELF
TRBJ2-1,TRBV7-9,ASSPRTSGRVGSYNEQF
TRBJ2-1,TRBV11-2,ASSLASTYNEQF
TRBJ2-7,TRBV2,ASNYGLAIYEQY
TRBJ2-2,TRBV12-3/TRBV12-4,ASSRRQGSTGELF